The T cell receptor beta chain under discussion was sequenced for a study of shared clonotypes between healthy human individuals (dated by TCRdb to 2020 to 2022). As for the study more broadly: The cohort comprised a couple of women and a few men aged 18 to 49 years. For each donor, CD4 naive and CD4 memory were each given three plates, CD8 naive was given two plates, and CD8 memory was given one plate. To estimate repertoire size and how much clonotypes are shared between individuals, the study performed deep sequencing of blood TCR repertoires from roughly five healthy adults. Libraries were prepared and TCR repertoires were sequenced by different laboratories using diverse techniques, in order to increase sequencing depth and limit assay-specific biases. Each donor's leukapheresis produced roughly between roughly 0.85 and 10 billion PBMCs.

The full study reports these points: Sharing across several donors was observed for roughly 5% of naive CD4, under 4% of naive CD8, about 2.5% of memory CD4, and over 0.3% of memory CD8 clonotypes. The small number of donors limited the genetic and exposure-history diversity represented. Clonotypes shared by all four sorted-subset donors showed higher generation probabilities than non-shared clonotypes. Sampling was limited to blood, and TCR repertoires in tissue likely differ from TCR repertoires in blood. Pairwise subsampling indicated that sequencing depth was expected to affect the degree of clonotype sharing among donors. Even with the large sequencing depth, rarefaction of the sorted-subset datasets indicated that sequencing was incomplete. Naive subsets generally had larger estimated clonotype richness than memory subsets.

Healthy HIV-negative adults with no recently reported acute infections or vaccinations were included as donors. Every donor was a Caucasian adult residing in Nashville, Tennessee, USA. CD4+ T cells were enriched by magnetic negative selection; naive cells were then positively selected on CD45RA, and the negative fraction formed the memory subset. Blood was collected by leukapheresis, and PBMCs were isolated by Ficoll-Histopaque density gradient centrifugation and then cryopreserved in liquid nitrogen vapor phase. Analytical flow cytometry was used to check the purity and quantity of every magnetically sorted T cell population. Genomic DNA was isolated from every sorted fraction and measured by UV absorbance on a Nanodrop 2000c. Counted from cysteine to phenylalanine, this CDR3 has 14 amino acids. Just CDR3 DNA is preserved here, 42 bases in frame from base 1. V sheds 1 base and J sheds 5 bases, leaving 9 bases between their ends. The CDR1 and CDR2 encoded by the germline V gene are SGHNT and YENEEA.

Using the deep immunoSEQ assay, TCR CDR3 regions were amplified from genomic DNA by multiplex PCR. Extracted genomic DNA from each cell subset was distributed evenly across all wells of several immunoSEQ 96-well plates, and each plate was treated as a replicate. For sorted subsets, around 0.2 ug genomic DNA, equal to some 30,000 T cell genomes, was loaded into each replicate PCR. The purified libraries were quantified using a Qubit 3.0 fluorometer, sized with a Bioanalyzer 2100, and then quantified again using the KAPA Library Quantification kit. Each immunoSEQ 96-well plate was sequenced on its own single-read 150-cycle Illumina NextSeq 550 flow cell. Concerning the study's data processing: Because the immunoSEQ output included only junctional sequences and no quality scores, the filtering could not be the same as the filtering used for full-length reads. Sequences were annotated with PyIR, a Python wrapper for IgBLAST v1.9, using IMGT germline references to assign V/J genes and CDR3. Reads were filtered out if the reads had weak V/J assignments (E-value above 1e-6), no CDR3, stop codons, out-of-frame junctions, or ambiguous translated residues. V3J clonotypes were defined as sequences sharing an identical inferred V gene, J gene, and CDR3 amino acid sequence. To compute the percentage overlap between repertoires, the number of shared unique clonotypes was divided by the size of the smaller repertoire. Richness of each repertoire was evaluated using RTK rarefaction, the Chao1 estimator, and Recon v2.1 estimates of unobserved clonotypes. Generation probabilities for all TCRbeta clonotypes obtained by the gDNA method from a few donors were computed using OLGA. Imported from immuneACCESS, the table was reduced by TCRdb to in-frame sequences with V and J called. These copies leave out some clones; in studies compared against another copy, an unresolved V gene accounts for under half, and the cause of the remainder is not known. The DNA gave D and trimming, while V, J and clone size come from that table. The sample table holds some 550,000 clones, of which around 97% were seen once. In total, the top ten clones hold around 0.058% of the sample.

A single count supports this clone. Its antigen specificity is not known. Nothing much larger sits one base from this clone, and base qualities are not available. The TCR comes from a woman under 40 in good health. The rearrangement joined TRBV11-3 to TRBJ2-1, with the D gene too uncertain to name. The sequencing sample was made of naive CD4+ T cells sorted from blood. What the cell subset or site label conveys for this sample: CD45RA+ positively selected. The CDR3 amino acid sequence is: CASSLGGENNEQFF. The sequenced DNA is TGTGCCAGCAGCTTAGGAGGCGAGAACAATGAGCAGTTCTTC.